This note documents a single T cell receptor (beta chain) sequence. Its antigen remains unidentified. For TCR beta, libraries came from iRepertoire HTBI primers and Arm-PCR of CDR3 regions. TCRdb passed the multiplex PCR reads through MiXCR, listing each CDR3 protein once. The sample contains about 320,000 distinct CDR3 sequences, under 20% of which appear only once. Time point: newly diagnosed GD, antithyroid drugs for less than 3 months. TCR sequences were obtained from RNA taken from PBMCs. Around 10 milliliters of peripheral blood were taken and placed in EDTA tubes. This sample was included in a study of regulatory T cells in long-lasting Graves disease. Overall study results and limits: It is possible that accuracy was reduced by the small size of the sample. The study found lower TCR diversity in persistent Graves' patients than in newly diagnosed ones.

This TCR derives from a female donor with Graves disease. Sequenced here: peripheral blood mononuclear cells (PBMCs), sampled at new diagnosis, from a patient treated with antithyroid drugs.

In nucleotides, the CDR3 is TGTGCCAGCAGTTCGGGGACAGTCCTCGGGGCCAACGTCCTGACTTTC. Protein sequence: CASSSGTVLGANVLTF. This chain uses TRBV6-5 with TRBJ2-6, with 7 bases identical to TRBD1. The CDR3 runs 16 residues. CDR1 and CDR2 from the germline V gene are MNHEY and SVGAGI. The trim removed 4 bases at V and 4 bases at J, leaving 7 bases unmatched.